This TCR beta chain was recorded in a study of OX40 agonist ivuxolimab in advanced cancers. Study context: A history of anti-PD-1, anti-PD-L1 or anti-CTLA-4 therapy was acceptable, and over 30% had some. A partial response was reached by three patients: one with hepatocellular carcinoma and two with cutaneous melanoma.

As concerns this clone: What it recognizes is unknown.

Anyone with autoimmune disease history or systemic immunosuppression was excluded. General study findings and limits: Expanded clones were, on average, more numerous among CD8+ T cells than CD4+.

Here immunoSEQ multiplex PCR was the method, and the copy in TCRdb shows in-frame clones only, minus some. Of roughly 90,000 clones in the sample, about 90% are singletons; the top ten hold 8.7%. The sequences come from CD4+ or CD8+ T cells sorted from blood, collected in a trial of the OX40 agonist ivuxolimab. The TCR was taken from an adult with an advanced solid tumor such as melanoma, head and neck, liver or kidney cancer.

The CDR3 reads CASSPRVLAGGDEQFF. CDR3 bases: TGTGCCAGCAGCCCCAGGGTACTAGCGGGAGGGGATGAGCAGTTCTTC. The chain is built from TRBV7-2 and TRBJ2-1, with 13 bases identical to TRBD2. V dropped 5 bases and J dropped 8; count of bases not matched to a gene: 9. The length of the CDR3 is 16 residues. Germline-derived CDR1 and CDR2 are SGHTA and FQGNSA.